These 8 T cell receptor beta chains were all obtained from the same sample, sequenced in a study of cytotoxic CD8 clonotypes in ibrutinib-treated CLL. Sequencing used immunoSEQ multiplex PCR; TCRdb keeps in-frame clones, though not all of them. The sample has about 310,000 clones; 80% are singletons. The starting material was PBMCs, obtained before ibrutinib treatment. The receptors come from a human donor with chronic lymphocytic leukemia.

The chain is built from TRBV19 and TRBJ1-1; 7 bases map to TRBD1. Germline V lookup: CDR1 LNHDA, CDR2 SQIVND (reference sequence). J was trimmed by 4 bases and V by 9 bases; bases with no gene match: 5. The CDR3 extends over 12 amino acids. CDR3 sequence: CASHGTATEAFF. The CDR3 DNA reads TGTGCCAGCCACGGGACAGCCACTGAAGCTTTCTTT.

This chain joins TRBV30 and TRBJ1-1; perhaps TRBD1 as D (5 bases). The ends were cut back, 1 base at V and 2 bases at J, with 8 bases in the middle. The CDR3 has 13 residues. Germline V gives CDR1 GTSNPN, CDR2 SVGIG (reference sequence). The CDR3 spells CAWSDWGNTEAFF. For the CDR3, the DNA is TGTGCCTGGAGTGACTGGGGCAACACTGAAGCTTTCTTT.

This chain links TRBV19 with TRBJ2-1; TRBD2 matches 10 bases. This CDR3 region has 19 residues. Germline V gives CDR1 LNHDA, CDR2 SQIVND (reference sequence). Trimming cost V 0 bases and J 2 bases; bases outside gene matches: 10. In DNA, the CDR3 is TGTGCCAGTAGTATAGATCCCAATCTAGCGGGAGAGCCCTACAATGAGCAGTTCTTC. It translates to CASSIDPNLAGEPYNEQFF.

The chain carries TRBV5-1 and TRBJ2-1; TRBD2 matches at 12 bases. CDR1 is SGHRS, CDR2 YFSETQ, per germline. V was pared by 1 base and J by 5 bases, with 4 bases of the junction left unmatched. The CDR3 is 16 amino acids. The CDR3 DNA is TGCGCCAGCAGCTTGCTAGCGGGAGGGAAACACAATGAGCAGTTCTTC. It translates to CASSLLAGGKHNEQFF.

V usage is TRBV7-9 and J usage is TRBJ2-3; 7 bases line up with TRBD2. The CDR3 covers 19 residues. CDR1 and CDR2 (germline): SEHNR, FQNEAQ (reference sequence). J gave up 4 bases and V 3 bases, and 19 bases lay outside the gene matches. The CDR3 loop reads CASSFSWPSSGGSADTQYF. The CDR3 DNA reads TGTGCCAGCAGCTTTAGCTGGCCCTCCTCGGGCGGGAGTGCAGATACGCAGTATTTT.

This clone has just a few counts. V and J are TRBV10-3 and TRBJ1-5, with no clear D. Deletions cut 7 bases from V and 5 bases from J, with 15 bases between. The CDR3 runs 14 residues. Germline V gene sequence: CDR1 ENHRY, CDR2 SYGVKD. The CDR3 reads CAINSGLSDQPQHF. CDR3 nucleotides: TGTGCCATCAATTCGGGGTTATCGGATCAGCCCCAGCATTTT.

This chain uses TRBV14 with TRBJ1-2; no clear D. CDR3 length: 16 amino acids. The germline CDR1 and CDR2 sequences are SGHDN and FVKESK. V was cut by 0 bases and J by 0 bases, with 11 bases left in between. The CDR3 sequence is CASSQDLYGANYGYTF. In DNA form, the CDR3 reads TGTGCCAGCAGCCAAGATCTGTACGGAGCTAACTATGGCTACACCTTC.

The CDR3 reads CASRLAGGAHEQYF. CDR3 DNA: TGTGCCAGCAGATTAGCGGGAGGGGCCCACGAGCAGTACTTC. The chain joins TRBV27 to TRBJ2-7; 11 bases map to TRBD2. The germline V gene has CDR1 MNHEY and CDR2 SMNVEV (reference sequence). V lost 6 bases and J lost 5; bases outside the gene matches: 6. CDR3 length: 14 amino acids.